What follows are 19 T cell receptor beta chains derived from one specimen sequenced in a study of human T cells and chemical hapten exposure. MiXCR, applied by TCRdb to the RACE reads, yields one record per CDR3 protein. Of approximately 350,000 distinct CDR3 sequences listed, about 6% are singletons. As for time point: patch test 2, 6 weeks after DPC sensitization. Treatment indicated: therapeutic diphenylcyclopropenone sensitization with weekly scalp DPC. The sample here was whole blood, taken in connection with sensitization to the hapten diphenylcyclopropenone (DPC). These receptors all come from a woman aged 18-29 years with alopecia areata. Some clones in this sample may be carry-over from other donors' samples.

The V and J genes are TRBV7-8 and TRBJ2-5, with a tentative D call TRBD2 (5 bases). The length of the CDR3 is 13 residues. V lost 6 bases and J 3 bases, leaving 11 bases between the germline ends. CDR1 is SGHVS, CDR2 FQNEAQ, per germline. CDR3 amino acids: CASSYAREETQYF. Written as DNA, the CDR3 is TGTGCCAGCAGTTATGCGAGGGAAGAGACCCAGTACTTC.

This chain links TRBV5-1 with TRBJ1-4; a possible D gene is TRBD1 (6 bases). CDR1 and CDR2 from the germline V gene are SGHRS and YFSETQ. V was shortened by 4 bases and J by 4 bases, with 14 bases between the two germline ends. CDR3 length: 15 amino acids. CDR3 nucleotide sequence: TGCGCCAGCAGCGCACAGGGACACCATAATGAAAAACTGTTTTTT. This encodes CASSAQGHHNEKLFF.

This clonotype was counted a few times. The genes are TRBV6-2 or TRBV6-3 and TRBJ2-7; 11 bases line up with TRBD2. The V segment lost 5 bases and the J segment 3 bases; nucleotides outside the gene matches: 12. CDR1 MNHEY and CDR2 SVGEGT come from the germline V gene. The CDR3 is made up of 17 amino acids. The CDR3 reads CASSRLPTSGGLYEQYF. The DNA of the CDR3 is TGTGCCAGCAGTCGTCTACCTACTAGCGGGGGCCTCTACGAGCAGTACTTC.

On this clonotype itself: The junction differs from germline at one of its ends, possibly a read error. The chain is built from TRBV29-1 and TRBJ1-1; D call uncertain. This CDR3 region has 12 residues. CDR1 and CDR2 from the germline V gene are SQVTM and ANQGSEA. The CDR3 loop is CSGGRENTEASF. The DNA of the CDR3 is TGCAGCGGAGGGAGGGAGAACACTGAAGCTTCCTTT.

This clonotype appeared a few times. The chain carries TRBV7-2 and TRBJ1-2; tentative D call: TRBD1 (6 bases). The germline V and J ends were trimmed by 4 bases and 0 bases, with 12 bases remaining between them. From germline, CDR1 is SGHTA and CDR2 FQGNSA. This CDR3 comprises 15 residues. DNA of the CDR3: TGTGCCAGCAGCTCCCCTTGGGGGCCTAACTATGGCTACACCTTC. This gives the protein CASSSPWGPNYGYTF.

This clonotype was detected ten times or more. This chain links TRBV7-2 with TRBJ1-1, with D perhaps TRBD1 (5 bases). Germline V gene lookup returns CDR1 SGHTA and CDR2 FQGNSA. The CDR3 contains 14 residues. V lost 5 bases, J lost 1 base, and 11 bases lay in between. CDR3 sequence reads: CASSLSTANTEAFF. The CDR3 coding sequence is TGTGCCAGCAGCCTTTCGACAGCGAACACTGAAGCTTTCTTT.

There are many counts of this clonotype. The gene calls are TRBV29-1 and TRBJ2-5; 9 positions match TRBD1. Germline V lookup: CDR1 SQVTM, CDR2 ANQGSEA. The CDR3 consists of 13 residues. The V and J ends lost 4 bases and 5 bases, in that order; junction bases with no gene match: 5. In nucleotides, the CDR3 is TGCAGCGTTGCAGCACAGGGGGCGGAGACCCAGTACTTC. Translation: CSVAAQGAETQYF.

The chain employs TRBV2 and TRBJ2-6; possibly TRBD1 for D (6 bases). CDR3 length equals 16 residues. From germline, CDR1 is SNHLY and CDR2 FYNNEI. The V end lost 4 bases, the J end lost 0 bases, and 10 bases lay between the germline ends. Written as DNA, the CDR3 is TGTGCCAGCAGTGCACAGGGAAGCTCTGGGGCCAACGTCCTGACTTTC. Protein: CASSAQGSSGANVLTF.

In its sample, this clonotype was seen a few times. This chain connects TRBV12-3 or TRBV12-4 to TRBJ1-1, with no clear D. V gave up 2 bases and J gave up 4 bases, with 11 bases separating them. The CDR3 runs to 14 residues. CDR3 sequence (DNA): TGTGCCAGCAGTTTATCTCAAGTGGGCACTGAAGCTTTCTTT. Protein product: CASSLSQVGTEAFF.

This clonotype occurred many times. The chain recombines TRBV4-3 with TRBJ1-4, with TRBD1 as a possible D gene (5 bases). CDR3 length: 15 amino acids. Germline assignment: CDR1 LGHNA and CDR2 YSLEER. V lost 4 bases and J lost 8, with 17 bases in between. CDR3 protein: CASSPRTNKEEKLFF. CDR3 DNA sequence: TGCGCCAGCAGCCCAAGGACAAACAAGGAAGAAAAACTGTTTTTT.

This clonotype was counted many times. The chain joins TRBV4-3 to TRBJ1-5; D ambiguous. The CDR3 extends over 13 amino acids. Germline assignment: CDR1 LGHNA and CDR2 YSLEER. V was cut by 3 bases and J by 3 bases, with 6 bases left in between. The CDR3 DNA is TGCGCCAGCAGCCACGGGGTCAATCAGCCCCAGCATTTT. As protein: CASSHGVNQPQHF.

This clonotype was picked up many times. The chain employs TRBV5-4 and TRBJ2-5, with 13 bases that match TRBD2. Germline V gives CDR1 SGHNT, CDR2 YYREEE (reference sequence). V lost 5 bases and J lost 4; bases outside the gene matches: 8. The CDR3 sequence is 16 residues long. CDR3 in DNA: TGTGCCAGCAGTCAACTAGCGGGGGGGCGGAGAGAGACCCAGTACTTC. Protein sequence: CASSQLAGGRRETQYF.

This clonotype showed up just a few times. The chain employs TRBV12-3 or TRBV12-4 and TRBJ1-1, with 8 positions matching TRBD1. This CDR3 has 16 residues. With 1 base clipped from V and 4 bases from J, the junction kept 8 bases outside the gene matches. As DNA, the CDR3 is TGTGCCAGCAGTTTAGGTATGGACAGGGTGGGCACTGAAGCTTTCTTT. Translated, it gives CASSLGMDRVGTEAFF.

The chain links TRBV5-4 to TRBJ2-3; 8 bases match TRBD2. CDR3 size: 16 residues. From germline, CDR1 is SGHNT and CDR2 YYREEE (reference sequence). V shed 0 bases, J shed 2 bases, and the junction held 5 bases outside the gene matches. The DNA for the CDR3 is TGTGCCAGCAGCTTGGTCGGGGGGGCTCTCACAGATACGCAGTATTTT. It translates to CASSLVGGALTDTQYF.

The chain carries TRBV12-3 or TRBV12-4 and TRBJ1-6, with D possibly TRBD1 on 6 matching bases. CDR3 size: 14 residues. The germline V and J ends were trimmed by 8 bases and 11 bases, with 19 bases remaining between them. The chain's CDR3 is CASALSDSRTPLHF. The CDR3 region has the DNA TGTGCCAGCGCCCTCTCGGACAGTCGGACACCCCTCCACTTT.

The rearrangement uses TRBV29-1 and TRBJ1-1; no clear D. V gave up 6 bases and J gave up 2 bases, with 13 bases separating them. The CDR3 extends over 13 amino acids. Germline lookup yields CDR1 SQVTM and CDR2 ANQGSEA. The CDR3 nucleotides are TGCAGCGTGATTCTTGACACTAACACTGAAGCTTTCTTT. Amino acid sequence: CSVILDTNTEAFF.

This clonotype was seen repeatedly, ten times or more. V gene TRBV7-2 combines with J gene TRBJ2-3; 11 bases align to TRBD2. Germline CDR1 and CDR2: SGHTA and FQGNSA. With V trimmed by 1 base and J by 6 bases, 6 bases remained unmatched. There are 16 residues in the CDR3. The CDR3 is CASSLVAGGPSDTQYF. The CDR3 DNA follows: TGTGCCAGCAGCTTAGTAGCGGGGGGGCCTTCGGATACGCAGTATTTT.

CDR3 residues: CASRAGTSGEQETQYF. CDR3 DNA sequence: TGTGCCAGCAGAGCCGGGACTAGCGGGGAACAAGAGACCCAGTACTTC. The gene calls are TRBV2 and TRBJ2-5; TRBD2 aligns across 13 bases. V dropped 6 bases and J dropped 2; count of bases not matched to a gene: 6. Germline V gives CDR1 SNHLY, CDR2 FYNNEI. The CDR3 totals 16 residues. Combining the CDR3 with reference TRBV2 and TRBJ2-5 gives the whole variable domain EPEVTQTPSHQVTQMGQEVILRCVPISNHLYFYWYRQILGQKVEFLVSFYNNEISEKSEIFDDQFSVERPDGSNFTLKIRSTKLEDSAMYFCASRAGTSGEQETQYFGPGTRLLVL.

This clonotype was seen repeatedly, ten times or more. This chain links TRBV6-5 with TRBJ1-4; TRBD1 agrees at 7 bases. Germline loops: CDR1 MNHEY, CDR2 SVGAGI. With 0 bases clipped from V and 5 bases from J, the junction kept 3 bases outside the gene matches. The CDR3 has 15 amino acids. Here the CDR3 DNA reads TGTGCCAGCAGTTACTCCGGCAGGGGGAATGAAAAACTGTTTTTT. Its translation: CASSYSGRGNEKLFF.